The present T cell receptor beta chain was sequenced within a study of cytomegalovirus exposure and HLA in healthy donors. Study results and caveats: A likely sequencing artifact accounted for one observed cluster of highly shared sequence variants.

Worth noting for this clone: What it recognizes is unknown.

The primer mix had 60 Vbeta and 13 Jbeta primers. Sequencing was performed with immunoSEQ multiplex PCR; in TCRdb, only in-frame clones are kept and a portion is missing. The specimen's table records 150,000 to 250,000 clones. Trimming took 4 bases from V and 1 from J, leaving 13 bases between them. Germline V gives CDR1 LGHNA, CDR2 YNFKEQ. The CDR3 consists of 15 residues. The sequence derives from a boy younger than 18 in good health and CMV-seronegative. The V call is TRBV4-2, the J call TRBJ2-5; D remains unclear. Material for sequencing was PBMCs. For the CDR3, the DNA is TGTGCCAGCAGCCGCCACGAACCAGGCCAAGAGACCCAGTACTTC. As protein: CASSRHEPGQETQYF.